One sample yielded the 8 T cell receptor beta chains listed below, sequenced in a study of T cell repertoires in cytomegalovirus infection. TCRdb reanalysed the reads using MiXCR and keeps one entry per CDR3 protein. The sample shows 250,000 to 300,000 distinct CDR3 sequences, about 26% of them seen only once. The sample comprised PBMCs. These receptors originate from a human donor in good health (CMV status not recorded). Some clones in this sample may be carry-over from other donors' samples.

The chain joins TRBV7-2 to TRBJ2-1, with 14 positions matching TRBD2. The length of the CDR3 is 17 residues. Germline lookup yields CDR1 SGHTA and CDR2 FQGNSA. V lost 2 bases to trimming and J lost 10 bases; unmatched junction nucleotides: 10. CDR3: CASSLNRGTSGSGEQFF. CDR3 bases: TGTGCCAGCAGCTTAAACAGGGGGACTAGCGGGAGTGGGGAGCAGTTCTTC.

This clonotype was seen more than once but under ten times. This rearrangement joins TRBV7-6 to TRBJ1-4; a weak D match, TRBD1 (5 bases). The CDR3 has 15 residues. The germline gives CDR1 SGHVS, CDR2 FNYEAQ. The V and J ends lost 2 bases and 5 bases respectively, with 12 bases between them. This CDR3 reads CASSLSDSSNEKLFF. CDR3 DNA: TGTGCCAGCAGCTTATCTGACAGCTCGAATGAAAAACTGTTTTTT.

This chain joins TRBV28 and TRBJ2-7; D uncertain. The CDR3 sequence is 12 residues long. V was trimmed by 3 bases and J by 4 bases, leaving 7 bases between them. Germline values: CDR1 MDHEN, CDR2 SYDVKM. The CDR3 protein is CASSFPEYEQYF. CDR3 nucleotide sequence: TGTGCCAGCAGTTTTCCCGAATACGAGCAGTACTTC.

The chain couples TRBV19 to TRBJ1-1; no clear D. The germline gives CDR1 LNHDA, CDR2 SQIVND (reference sequence). This CDR3 has 13 residues. V was shortened by 7 bases and J by 0 bases, with 9 bases between the two germline ends. CDR3 loop: CASMGDMNTEAFF. CDR3 DNA: TGTGCCAGTATGGGAGACATGAACACTGAAGCTTTCTTT. Based on the CDR3 plus reference TRBV19 and TRBJ1-1, the full variable domain is DGGITQSPKYLFRKEGQNVTLSCEQNLNHDAMYWYRQDPGQGLRLIYYSQIVNDFQKGDIAEGYSVSREKKESFPLTVTSAQKNPTAFYLCASMGDMNTEAFFGQGTRLTVV.

This clonotype showed up just a few times. The chain recombines TRBV6-2 or TRBV6-3 with TRBJ1-5; maybe TRBD1 (6 bases). The CDR3 loop spans 14 amino acids. Germline V gene sequence: CDR1 MNHEY, CDR2 SVGEGT. With 6 bases removed from V and 4 bases from J, the gap between germline ends came to 13 bases. The CDR3 sequence is CASRGGTWNQPQHF. The CDR3 DNA follows: TGTGCCAGCAGAGGGGGAACGTGGAATCAGCCCCAGCATTTT.

The chain carries TRBV7-3 and TRBJ2-1, with D tentatively TRBD2 (6 bases). This CDR3 is 15 amino acids long. Per the germline V gene, CDR1 is SGHTA and CDR2 is FQGTGA. The V gene lost 1 base and the J gene lost 7 bases, with 14 bases spanning the gap. CDR3 sequence (DNA): TGTGCCAGCAGCTTAATTCGCGGGGTTGGTAATGAGCAGTTCTTC. This encodes CASSLIRGVGNEQFF.

CDR3 nucleotides: TGTGCCACCAGTCTCGGACAGACAAGCTCCTACGAGCAGTACTTC. Its translation is CATSLGQTSSYEQYF. This rearrangement joins TRBV15 to TRBJ2-7; D is possibly TRBD1 (6 bases). Germline CDR1 is LNHNV and CDR2 is YYDKDF (reference sequence). This CDR3 is built from 15 residues. V lost 6 bases to trimming and J lost 0 bases, with 15 bases between them.

This clonotype was picked up a small number of times. V gene TRBV5-1 combines with J gene TRBJ2-1, with 10 bases fitting TRBD2. CDR1 is SGHRS, CDR2 YFSETQ, per germline. The CDR3 is 19 residues long. V was pared by 2 bases and J by 4 bases, with 15 bases of the junction left unmatched. Written as DNA, the CDR3 is TGCGCCAGCAGCTTTCGGACAGGGAATAGCGGGAGGAATTACAATGAGCAGTTCTTC. Translated, it gives CASSFRTGNSGRNYNEQFF.